Below are 13 T cell receptor beta chains sequenced from a single sample in a study of blood T cell repertoires in COVID-19. The table came from immunoSEQ multiplex PCR; TCRdb's copy has only in-frame clones and leaves some out. The table includes around 100,000 clones, approximately 86% detected once. Sequenced: peripheral blood. The source is a man aged 35 to 55 with acute or convalescent COVID-19.

The chain couples TRBV3-1 (or the pseudogene TRBV3-2) to TRBJ1-2, with D possibly being TRBD1 (6 bases). Germline loops: CDR1 LGHDT, CDR2 YNNKEL (reference sequence). This CDR3 region has 14 residues. Trimming cost V 0 bases and J 4 bases, with 9 bases left between them. CDR3 nucleotide sequence: TGTGCCAGCAGCCAAGATCGGACAGCCTATGGCTACACCTTC. Protein sequence: CASSQDRTAYGYTF.

V gene TRBV5-1 combines with J gene TRBJ2-6; 9 bases are a match to TRBD1. V was pared by 6 bases and J by 3 bases, with 4 bases of the junction left unmatched. Germline CDR1 is SGHRS and CDR2 is YFSETQ. The CDR3 contains 15 residues. As DNA, the CDR3 is TGCGCCAGCAATAACAGGGGGCGTGGGGCCAACGTCCTGACTTTC. Translating it yields CASNNRGRGANVLTF.

Written as DNA, the CDR3 is TGCGCCAGCAGCCAAGTCCGGGGGGGATGGTACACTGAAGCTTTCTTT. This translates into CASSQVRGGWYTEAFF. The chain is built from TRBV4-1 and TRBJ1-1; the D gene is possibly TRBD1 (5 bases). V was trimmed by 1 base and J by 3 bases, leaving 15 bases between them. This CDR3 is 16 amino acids long. Germline V gene lookup returns CDR1 MGHRA and CDR2 YSYEKL.

The chain employs TRBV21-1 and TRBJ2-7; TRBD2 reflects the table's D call only, with no check against the DNA. TRBV21-1 is deemed a pseudogene. The CDR3 is 20 residues long. CDR3 region: CASSKSTGTSGSFPTGEQYF. In nucleotides, the CDR3 is TGTGCCAGCAGCAAAAGTACCGGGACTAGCGGGAGTTTCCCTACGGGGGAGCAGTACTTC.

There are a few counts of this clone. The chain recombines TRBV5-5 with TRBJ1-3, with TRBD1 matching over 9 bases. The CDR3 contains 17 residues. Per the germline V gene, CDR1 is SGHKS and CDR2 is YYEKEE (reference sequence). Germline trimming cut 4 bases from V and 1 base from J; bases unmatched to any gene: 9. The CDR3 reads CASSGPGQGGSGNTIYF. DNA for the CDR3: TGTGCCAGCAGCGGACCGGGACAGGGAGGTTCTGGAAACACCATATATTTT.

The V call is TRBV5-6, the J call TRBJ1-5, with 9 bases that match TRBD1. V shed 4 bases, J shed 4 bases, and the junction held 3 bases outside the gene matches. The CDR3 is made up of 14 amino acids. Per germline, CDR1 SGHDT and CDR2 YYEEEE. The CDR3 DNA follows: TGTGCCAGCAGCCCAGGGACAGGGAATCAGCCCCAGCATTTT. Translated, it gives CASSPGTGNQPQHF.

The gene calls are TRBV6-5 and TRBJ1-1, with TRBD1 identical over 9 bases. Germline trimming cut 6 bases from V and 6 bases from J; bases unmatched to any gene: 11. This CDR3 comprises 15 residues. Germline V gene sequence: CDR1 MNHEY, CDR2 SVGAGI. CDR3 residues: CASRSPGQGESEAFF. CDR3 nucleotide sequence: TGTGCCAGCAGGTCTCCGGGACAGGGAGAGTCTGAAGCTTTCTTT.

The J gene is TRBJ2-7, the V gene TRBV7-8, with D unresolved. The V gene's germline CDR1 is SGHVS and CDR2 FQNEAQ. The V end was cut by 5 bases, the J end by 3 bases, with 11 bases between. CDR3 length: 13 amino acids. Here the CDR3 reads CASSPAADYEQYF. CDR3 coding DNA: TGTGCCAGCAGCCCCGCGGCGGACTACGAGCAGTACTTC.

The chain couples TRBV11-3 to TRBJ1-5; a possible D gene is TRBD1 (5 bases). Germline values: CDR1 SGHNT, CDR2 YENEEA. This CDR3 region has 11 residues. The ends were cut back, 11 bases at V and 7 bases at J, with 12 bases in the middle. The CDR3 loop reads CAPPGRQPQHF. In DNA, the CDR3 is TGTGCCCCCCCAGGGAGGCAGCCCCAGCATTTT.

In the case of this clone: The sample carries other DNA sequences with the same CDR3. The V gene is TRBV19, the J gene TRBJ1-1; D possibly corresponds to TRBD1 (5 bases). Germline assignment: CDR1 LNHDA and CDR2 SQIVND (reference sequence). Trimming removed 6 bases from V and 0 bases from J, with 11 bases in between. This CDR3 spans 14 amino acids. The CDR3 sequence is CASSPQGMNTEAFF. In DNA, the CDR3 is TGTGCCAGTAGCCCCCAGGGTATGAACACTGAAGCTTTCTTT.

The chain is built from TRBV24-1 and TRBJ2-3; 7 bases are a match to TRBD1. Looked up from germline, CDR1 is KGHDR and CDR2 is SFDVKD. Trimming cost V 5 bases and J 3 bases; bases outside gene matches: 7. The CDR3 is 15 residues long. CDR3 protein: CATSGGGFRTDTQYF. CDR3 bases: TGTGCCACCAGTGGAGGGGGCTTTCGGACAGATACGCAGTATTTT.

The V and J genes are TRBV7-3 and TRBJ2-1, with 8 bases matching TRBD1. CDR3 length equals 15 residues. V lost 5 bases and J lost 12; bases outside the gene matches: 15. The germline V gene has CDR1 SGHTA and CDR2 FQGTGA. The CDR3 reads CASSEPGTGRAGQFF. In DNA, the CDR3 is TGTGCCAGCAGCGAACCCGGGACAGGCCGGGCTGGGCAGTTCTTC.

This chain uses TRBV30 with TRBJ2-7; D possibly corresponds to TRBD2 (6 bases). This CDR3 comprises 15 residues. Germline values: CDR1 GTSNPN, CDR2 SVGIG (reference sequence). V was shortened by 5 bases and J by 0 bases, with 17 bases between the two germline ends. The CDR3 nucleotides read TGTGCCTGGCGCCGTGGGCGGGACCCCTCCTACGAGCAGTACTTC. Its protein is CAWRRGRDPSYEQYF.